The 22 T cell receptor beta chains listed next were all sequenced from one sample in a study of cytomegalovirus exposure and HLA in healthy donors. The study ran its PCR with 60 Vbeta and 13 Jbeta primers. TCRdb keeps only in-frame clones here, not all; method: immunoSEQ multiplex PCR. The sample records around 170,000 clones, about four fifths being singletons. The specimen was PBMCs. The receptors shown here come from a woman aged 30 to 39 in good health and CMV-seronegative.

The chain links TRBV9 to TRBJ1-3; D unresolved. CDR1 SGDLS and CDR2 YYNGEE come from the germline V gene. V lost 0 bases to trimming and J lost 0 bases, with 7 bases between them. The CDR3 length is 15 residues. CDR3 loop: CASSVAGNSGNTIYF. CDR3 nucleotides: TGTGCCAGCAGCGTAGCAGGTAACTCTGGAAACACCATATATTTT.

V is TRBV10-3 and J is TRBJ2-3, with TRBD1 matching 8 bases. J was trimmed by 2 bases and V by 6 bases; bases with no gene match: 4. Germline CDR1 ENHRY, CDR2 SYGVKD. The CDR3 is 14 amino acids. The CDR3 DNA sequence: TGTGCCATCAGGGACAGGGACCTCACAGATACGCAGTATTTT. It yields the protein CAIRDRDLTDTQYF.

CDR3 loop: CASTHGTPYASTDTQYF. As DNA, the CDR3 is TGTGCCAGCACCCATGGGACACCTTATGCTAGCACAGATACGCAGTATTTT. The chain joins TRBV7-6 to TRBJ2-3; TRBD1 might be the D (6 bases). Germline lookup yields CDR1 SGHVS and CDR2 FNYEAQ. This CDR3 is built from 17 residues. V shed 7 bases and J shed 0 bases, with 20 bases lying between them.

The chain links TRBV7-2 to TRBJ1-2; maybe TRBD1 (6 bases). The CDR3 runs to 14 residues. Germline V CDR1 and CDR2: SGHTA, FQGNSA. V lost 5 bases, J lost 4 bases, and 14 bases lay in between. This CDR3 is CASSPSETGYGYTF. CDR3 nucleotides: TGTGCCAGCAGCCCTTCGGAGACAGGCTATGGCTACACCTTC.

The V and J genes are TRBV29-1 and TRBJ2-1; 10 nucleotides agree with TRBD1. Germline loops: CDR1 SQVTM, CDR2 ANQGSEA. The CDR3 is 14 residues long. The V gene end was trimmed by 5 bases and the J gene end by 9 bases; junction bases not matched to a gene: 10. Here the CDR3 reads CSVRWDRGWGEQFF. The CDR3, as DNA: TGCAGCGTTCGGTGGGACAGGGGTTGGGGTGAGCAGTTCTTC.

This clone occurred a few times. The V gene is TRBV4-2, the J gene TRBJ2-7; 14 bases are shared with TRBD2. With 0 bases clipped from V and 1 base from J, the junction kept 8 bases outside the gene matches. Germline V gives CDR1 LGHNA, CDR2 YNFKEQ. This CDR3 has 19 residues. The CDR3, as DNA: TGTGCCAGCAGCCAAGATTTCGGGGGACTAGCGGGGGTATCCTACGAGCAGTACTTC. Translation: CASSQDFGGLAGVSYEQYF.

The chain couples TRBV2 to TRBJ2-7; 7 bases agree with TRBD1. The CDR3 extends over 15 amino acids. V trimming: 3 bases; J trimming: 0 bases; junction bases outside the gene matches: 5. Germline V gives CDR1 SNHLY, CDR2 FYNNEI. CDR3 DNA sequence: TGTGCCAGCAGTGACCGACAGGGAAGCTCCTACGAGCAGTACTTC. Its translation is CASSDRQGSSYEQYF.

The genes are TRBV5-5 and TRBJ2-5; TRBD2 aligns across 8 bases. With 0 bases clipped from V and 5 bases from J, the junction kept 6 bases outside the gene matches. The CDR3 is 15 amino acids. Germline lookup yields CDR1 SGHKS and CDR2 YYEKEE (reference sequence). The CDR3 bases are TGTGCCAGCAGCTTGGACCCTGCGGGAGGTGAGACCCAGTACTTC. The encoded protein is CASSLDPAGGETQYF.

The chain employs TRBV12-5 and TRBJ2-6; D ambiguous. Germline lookup yields CDR1 LGHNT and CDR2 FRNRAP. CDR3 length: 14 residues. Trimming took 3 bases from V and 0 from J, leaving 3 bases between them. DNA for the CDR3: TGTGCTAGTGGTTTTAACTCTGGGGCCAACGTCCTGACTTTC. This sequence encodes CASGFNSGANVLTF.

In its sample, this clone was seen once. V gene TRBV21-1 combines with J gene TRBJ1-1. TRBV21-1 is a recognized pseudogene. This CDR3 contains 15 residues. In DNA form, the CDR3 reads TGTGCCAGCAGCAATATTAGTGGGGGAGGCACTGAAGCTTTCTTT. Protein: CASSNISGGGTEAFF.

The V and J genes are TRBV30 and TRBJ2-7; D might be TRBD2 (5 bases). Looked up from germline, CDR1 is GTSNPN and CDR2 is SVGIG (reference sequence). Trimming left V 4 bases short and J 7 bases short, with 14 bases between. The CDR3 runs to 12 residues. CDR3 region: CAWTAGPGEQYF. The CDR3 region has the DNA TGTGCCTGGACGGCCGGGCCGGGGGAGCAGTACTTC.

The chain carries TRBV6-6 and TRBJ2-5; 13 positions agree with TRBD2. V trimming: 2 bases; J trimming: 5 bases; junction bases outside the gene matches: 5. CDR3 length equals 16 residues. Germline CDR1 MNHNY, CDR2 SVGAGI (reference sequence). CDR3 sequence: CASSYMGLAGMETQYF. The CDR3 coding sequence is TGTGCCAGCAGTTACATGGGACTAGCGGGGATGGAGACCCAGTACTTC.

The rearrangement uses TRBV18 and TRBJ2-3; maybe TRBD2 (5 bases). The V gene lost 4 bases and the J gene lost 1 base, with 12 bases spanning the gap. The V gene's germline CDR1 is KGHSH and CDR2 LQKENI. CDR3 size: 15 residues. The CDR3 DNA reads as TGTGCCAGCTCACGCGGATGGCGGGGCACAGATACGCAGTATTTT. This sequence encodes CASSRGWRGTDTQYF.

This chain uses TRBV30 with TRBJ1-1; D remains unclear. V was clipped by 3 bases and J by 1 base, with 6 bases between them. Per germline, CDR1 GTSNPN and CDR2 SVGIG (reference sequence). This CDR3 region has 12 residues. This chain's CDR3 is CAWRAGNTEAFF. The CDR3 DNA sequence: TGTGCCTGGAGGGCAGGGAACACTGAAGCTTTCTTT.

The chain joins TRBV7-6 to TRBJ2-2; TRBD1 matches 10 bases. Looked up from germline, CDR1 is SGHVS and CDR2 is FNYEAQ. V was pared by 4 bases and J by 5 bases, with 4 bases of the junction left unmatched. The CDR3 is 15 amino acids. DNA for the CDR3: TGTGCCAGCAGCTCAAGGACAGGGGGGACCGGGGAGCTGTTTTTT. This encodes CASSSRTGGTGELFF.

The chain combines TRBV6-6 with TRBJ2-7, with 11 bases fitting TRBD1. Germline V lookup: CDR1 MNHNY, CDR2 SVGAGI (reference sequence). The CDR3 sequence is 14 residues long. V dropped 9 bases and J dropped 2; count of bases not matched to a gene: 6. The CDR3 sequence: CASTDRGHPYEQYF. The DNA of the CDR3 is TGTGCCAGTACGGACAGGGGGCATCCCTACGAGCAGTACTTC.

The V call is TRBV15, the J call TRBJ1-1; 8 bases map to TRBD1. V lost 3 bases to trimming and J lost 1 base; unmatched junction nucleotides: 4. Germline loops: CDR1 LNHNV, CDR2 YYDKDF (reference sequence). The CDR3 covers 15 residues. The DNA of the CDR3 is TGTGCCACCAGCAGTTGGACAGGGCCGAACACTGAAGCTTTCTTT. Residues: CATSSWTGPNTEAFF.

The chain has TRBV14 and TRBJ1-2; D call uncertain. In germline, CDR1 is SGHDN, CDR2 FVKESK. This CDR3 contains 13 residues. The ends were cut back, 6 bases at V and 10 bases at J, with 18 bases in the middle. In DNA, the CDR3 is TGTGCCAGCAGTCGACTACTCATGGGAGACTACACCTTC. This encodes CASSRLLMGDYTF.

The chain has TRBV7-2 and TRBJ2-5; the match to TRBD2 covers 11 bases. V was pared by 5 bases and J by 5 bases, with 7 bases of the junction left unmatched. The CDR3 extends over 15 amino acids. Per the germline V gene, CDR1 is SGHTA and CDR2 is FQGNSA. CDR3 coding DNA: TGTGCCAGCAGCCCTATAGCGGGGGGGCCGGAGACCCAGTACTTC. Its translation is CASSPIAGGPETQYF.

This clone appeared once. J is TRBJ1-1 and V is TRBV6-5; 9 nucleotides match TRBD1. With 0 bases clipped from V and 3 bases from J, the junction kept 2 bases outside the gene matches. The CDR3 covers 15 residues. Germline CDR1 MNHEY, CDR2 SVGAGI. The CDR3 is CASSYSDRGDTEAFF. CDR3 sequence (DNA): TGTGCCAGCAGTTACTCCGACAGGGGGGACACTGAAGCTTTCTTT.

This clone was observed a few times. This chain links TRBV29-1 with TRBJ2-5, with D perhaps matching TRBD2 (6 bases). This CDR3 is 11 amino acids long. The germline V and J ends were trimmed by 7 bases and 4 bases, with 10 bases remaining between them. CDR1 SQVTM and CDR2 ANQGSEA come from the germline V gene. The CDR3 region has the DNA TGCAGCGGTCGGGGAGGAGAGACCCAGTACTTC. It yields the protein CSGRGGETQYF. Full variable domain (outside the CDR3, taken from reference TRBV29-1 and TRBJ2-5): SAVISQKPSRDICQRGTSLTIQCQVDSQVTMMFWYRQQPGQSLTLIATANQGSEATYESGFVIDKFPISRPNLTFSTLTVSNMSPEDSSIYLCSGRGGETQYFGPGTRLLVL.

The V and J genes are TRBV27 and TRBJ1-2; D unresolved. Germline V lookup: CDR1 MNHEY, CDR2 SMNVEV (reference sequence). V was cut by 6 bases and J by 3 bases, with 5 bases left in between. CDR3 length equals 11 residues. This CDR3 is CASRSYYGYTF. CDR3 in DNA: TGTGCCAGCAGGTCATACTATGGCTACACCTTC.